A selection of T cell receptor beta chains follows, all from one sample in a study of Ad26.COV2.S vaccination and SARS-CoV-2 variants. Clones were sequenced by immunoSEQ multiplex PCR, and TCRdb holds only the in-frame ones, with some missing. Here the sample spans about 350,000 clones, roughly 94% being singletons. The sequenced sample was peripheral blood, obtained after recovery from COVID-19. The source of these receptors is a human donor who had recovered from COVID-19. The CDR3 runs from the conserved cysteine through the conserved F or W. A D gene is named only where the DNA matches it firmly. Clone size appears in some rows only: once, few, many, or a class for an expanded clone.

D gene	V gene	clone size	J gene	CDR3 protein	CDR3 DNA
-	TRBV18	once	TRBJ2-1	CASSPPRTDSYNEQFF	TGTGCCAGCTCACCACCCCGGACAGACTCGTACAATGAGCAGTTCTTC
-	TRBV5-1	-	TRBJ2-5	CASSPSRGEETQYF	TGCGCCAGCAGCCCGTCAAGAGGGGAAGAGACCCAGTACTTC
-	TRBV10-2	-	TRBJ1-4	CASTRRVVVKLFF	TGCGCCAGCACCCGAAGGGTGGTGGTAAAACTGTTTTTT
-	TRBV7-2	-	TRBJ1-4	CASNRAGQGEKLFF	TGTGCCAGTAACCGGGCAGGGCAGGGAGAAAAACTGTTTTTT
-	TRBV19	-	TRBJ1-1	CASSIGRANTEAFF	TGTGCCAGTAGTATCGGGAGGGCGAACACTGAAGCTTTCTTT
-	TRBV2	-	TRBJ2-2	CASIDHGELFF	TGTGCCAGCATAGATCACGGGGAGCTGTTTTTT
TRBD1	TRBV4-1	-	TRBJ1-4	CASSPSDRVTEKLFF	TGCGCCAGCAGCCCCTCCGACAGGGTTACTGAAAAACTGTTTTTT
TRBD1	TRBV10-1	-	TRBJ2-7	CASSESARGPYEQYF	TGCGCCAGCAGTGAGTCGGCCAGGGGGCCTTACGAGCAGTACTTC
-	TRBV11-2	-	TRBJ1-1	CASSSVSVTEAFF	TGTGCCAGCAGCTCAGTATCGGTCACTGAAGCTTTCTTT
-	TRBV19	-	TRBJ2-2	CASRSRGWGTGELFF	TGTGCCAGTAGGTCCCGGGGTTGGGGGACCGGGGAGCTGTTTTTT
-	TRBV12-5	-	TRBJ1-2	CASGLEVDYGYTF	TGTGCTAGTGGTTTGGAGGTTGACTATGGCTACACCTTC
TRBD1	TRBV14	-	TRBJ2-3	CASSQDRGKPSTDTQYF	TGTGCCAGCAGCCAGGACAGGGGTAAACCTAGCACAGATACGCAGTATTTT
-	TRBV3-1/TRBV3-2	-	TRBJ2-5	CASSQNAQGPETQYF	TGTGCCAGCAGCCAAAACGCGCAGGGCCCAGAGACCCAGTACTTC
TRBD1	TRBV29-1	-	TRBJ2-5	CSVEDRARETQYF	TGCAGCGTAGAAGACAGGGCCCGGGAGACCCAGTACTTC
-	TRBV6-6	-	TRBJ2-7	CASSYVVGERYEQYF	TGTGCCAGCAGTTACGTTGTGGGAGAACGCTACGAGCAGTACTTC
-	TRBV13	-	TRBJ1-2	CASSLEGPGYYGYTF	TGTGCCAGCAGCTTAGAGGGTCCGGGGTACTATGGCTACACCTTC
-	TRBV4-2	-	TRBJ1-2	CASSQGRGAGKNYGYTF	TGTGCCAGCAGCCAAGGCCGCGGTGCAGGGAAAAACTATGGCTACACCTTC
TRBD1	TRBV4-1	once	TRBJ1-4	CASSLGQGLEKLFF	TGCGCCAGCAGCCTGGGACAGGGTCTTGAAAAACTGTTTTTT
-	TRBV6-4	-	TRBJ2-1	CASSDSDNNEQFF	TGTGCCAGCAGTGACTCGGACAACAATGAGCAGTTCTTC
TRBD2	TRBV12-3/TRBV12-4	-	TRBJ2-3	CASSTHGGDTQYF	TGTGCCAGCAGTACCCACGGGGGGGATACGCAGTATTTT
TRBD1	TRBV5-1	once	TRBJ1-2	CASSSGTADNYGYTF	TGCGCCAGCAGCAGCGGGACAGCTGATAACTATGGCTACACCTTC
-	TRBV7-2	-	TRBJ2-2	CASSPWYNGELFF	TGTGCCAGCAGTCCCTGGTATAACGGGGAGCTGTTTTTT
-	TRBV2	-	TRBJ2-1	CASSDRGLFDEQFF	TGTGCCAGCAGTGATCGGGGGTTATTCGATGAGCAGTTCTTC
-	TRBV7-3	-	TRBJ1-2	CASSPHGQLGDGYTF	TGTGCCAGCAGCCCCCACGGCCAACTTGGGGATGGCTACACCTTC
-	TRBV29-1	-	TRBJ1-3	CSVDKGGNTIYF	TGCAGCGTCGATAAGGGGGGAAACACCATATATTTT
TRBD1	TRBV7-2	once	TRBJ1-3	CATLPYSGTGGNGNTIYF	TGTGCCACCCTCCCCTACTCCGGGACAGGGGGAAATGGAAACACCATATATTTT
-	TRBV9	-	TRBJ1-6	CASSVGEGGNSPLHF	TGTGCCAGCAGCGTAGGGGAGGGGGGAAATTCACCCCTCCACTTT
TRBD1	TRBV5-4	-	TRBJ2-2	CASGTGNTGELFF	TGTGCCAGCGGGACAGGGAACACCGGGGAGCTGTTTTTT
-	TRBV24-1	-	TRBJ2-5	CATPGRGQETQYF	TGTGCCACCCCCGGCCGGGGGCAAGAGACCCAGTACTTC
TRBD1	TRBV6-5	-	TRBJ2-1	CASSKQGNEQFF	TGTGCCAGCAGTAAACAGGGGAATGAGCAGTTCTTC
-	TRBV3-1/TRBV3-2	-	TRBJ2-2	CASSHSDRRHTGELFF	TGTGCCAGCAGCCATTCGGACAGAAGGCACACCGGGGAGCTGTTTTTT
-	TRBV27	-	TRBJ2-5	CASSPRGVGETQYF	TGTGCCAGCAGTCCTCGGGGAGTGGGGGAGACCCAGTACTTC
-	TRBV27	-	TRBJ1-2	CASSSDPPGGGYTF	TGTGCCAGCAGCTCGGACCCCCCGGGAGGTGGCTACACCTTC
-	TRBV11-2	-	TRBJ2-2	CASSQQPVPNTGELFF	TGTGCCAGCAGCCAACAACCGGTCCCTAACACCGGGGAGCTGTTTTTT
-	TRBV19	-	TRBJ2-6	CASRWDKQPGANVLTF	TGTGCCAGTAGGTGGGACAAACAGCCTGGGGCCAACGTCCTGACTTTC
TRBD1	TRBV7-2	-	TRBJ2-5	CASSKGQRQETQYF	TGTGCCAGCAGCAAGGGACAGCGCCAAGAGACCCAGTACTTC
TRBD2	TRBV5-4	-	TRBJ2-3	CASSSSGGTTDTQYF	TGTGCCAGCAGCTCGAGCGGGGGGACCACAGATACGCAGTATTTT
-	TRBV5-6	-	TRBJ1-2	CASSLSLGGYTF	TGTGCCAGCAGCTTGTCTTTGGGTGGCTACACCTTC
-	TRBV11-2	-	TRBJ1-4	CASSSFDEKLFF	TGTGCCAGCAGCTCGTTTGATGAAAAACTGTTTTTT